The rows below give T cell receptor beta chains drawn from one sample of a study of metastatic and nonmetastatic thyroid tumors. TCRdb re-called clones via MiXCR from the PCR reads. The sample shows tens of thousands of clones, less than 5% of them seen only once. Sequencing was done on a sample of blood. The origin of the receptors is a female donor with papillary thyroid cancer or a benign thyroid nodule (not recorded which). Some clones in this sample may be carry-over from other donors' samples. Each CDR3 is given with its conserved first and last residue. The D gene is left open where the match is weak. Rows may omit the clone size; those that give it use once, few, many or a size class.

v_call,d_call,clone_size,j_call,cdr3_aa,cdr3_nt
TRBV7-9,TRBD1,many,TRBJ1-1,CASSLAGTGTGYTEAFF,TGTGCCAGCAGCTTAGCCGGGACAGGGACAGGGTACACTGAAGCTTTCTTT
TRBV30,.,many,TRBJ1-3,CAWSLTHSGNTIYF,TGTGCCTGGAGTCTAACCCACTCTGGAAACACCATATATTTT
TRBV7-2,.,few,TRBJ2-1,CASSLWGGGHNEQFF,TGTGCCAGCAGCTTATGGGGCGGGGGCCACAATGAGCAGTTCTTC
TRBV29-1,TRBD1,many,TRBJ1-4,CSALRGVGEKLFF,TGCAGCGCCCTCAGGGGGGTCGGTGAAAAACTGTTTTTT
TRBV19,.,many,TRBJ2-7,CASSLFGASYEQYF,TGTGCCAGTAGCCTCTTTGGGGCCTCCTACGAGCAGTACTTC
TRBV18,TRBD1,.,TRBJ2-3,CASSTRQGPTDTQYF,TGTGCCAGCTCAACGAGACAGGGGCCGACAGATACGCAGTATTTT
TRBV30,TRBD2,.,TRBJ2-2,CAWWDPGLAGELFF,TGTGCCTGGTGGGACCCGGGACTAGCCGGGGAGCTGTTTTTT
TRBV2,TRBD1,many,TRBJ2-3,CASSTDPGQGSDTQYF,TGTGCCAGCAGTACCGACCCGGGACAGGGTTCAGATACGCAGTATTTT
TRBV2,.,many,TRBJ1-1,CASRPRVGMNTEAFF,TGTGCCAGCAGACCCAGGGTCGGTATGAACACTGAAGCTTTCTTT
TRBV20-1,TRBD1,many,TRBJ2-7,CSGQGTYEQYF,TGCAGTGGACAGGGGACCTATGAGCAGTACTTC
TRBV20-1,.,many,TRBJ2-1,CSARDPPVYNEQFF,TGCAGTGCTAGAGATCCCCCGGTCTACAATGAGCAGTTCTTC
TRBV6-5,TRBD1,few,TRBJ2-7,CASSYSGQLPPYEQYF,TGTGCCAGCAGTTACTCGGGACAGTTACCTCCCTACGAGCAGTACTTC
TRBV12-3/TRBV12-4,.,many,TRBJ2-7,CASSSPTTLSSEQYF,TGTGCCAGCAGTTCCCCCACGACACTCTCTAGTGAGCAGTACTTC
TRBV30,TRBD1,.,TRBJ1-3,CAWRGGGDGNTIYF,TGTGCCTGGAGGGGAGGGGGCGATGGAAACACCATATATTTT
TRBV29-1,TRBD2,few,TRBJ2-2,CSVVLRLAGGRAGELFF,TGCAGCGTTGTTCTAAGACTAGCGGGAGGTCGAGCCGGGGAGCTGTTTTTT
TRBV11-1,TRBD2,many,TRBJ2-7,CASSLDWREGFEQYF,TGTGCCAGCAGCTTAGACTGGCGGGAGGGGTTCGAGCAGTACTTC
TRBV5-6,.,many,TRBJ2-7,CASSQDLGSYEQYF,TGTGCCAGCAGCCAGGACTTAGGCTCCTACGAGCAGTACTTC
TRBV6-2/TRBV6-3,TRBD2,.,TRBJ2-1,CASSPSGLLNEQFF,TGTGCCAGCAGCCCTAGCGGGCTACTAAATGAGCAGTTCTTC
TRBV11-2,.,few,TRBJ2-7,CASSSDGRNKYEQYF,TGTGCCAGCAGCTCGGATGGACGGAACAAATACGAGCAGTACTTC
TRBV30,TRBD1,.,TRBJ2-2,CACTGTGGGTGELFF,TGTGCCTGTACCGGGACAGGGGGCGGCACCGGGGAGCTGTTTTTT
TRBV9,.,.,TRBJ2-3,CASSLYQGGDTDTQYF,TGTGCCAGTAGCCTATACCAGGGTGGGGACACAGATACGCAGTATTTT